The 18 T cell receptor beta chains given below trace back to one sample, sequenced in a study of regulatory T cells in long-lasting Graves disease. Arm-PCR of CDR3 regions and iRepertoire HTBI primers were used to build TCR beta libraries. MiXCR was run by TCRdb on the multiplex PCR reads, yielding one entry per CDR3 protein. The data show approximately 470,000 distinct CDR3 sequences, with roughly 16% seen just once and less than 15% held by the top ten. Time point given: newly diagnosed GD, antithyroid drugs for less than 3 months. Construction of the TCR library relied on RNA isolated from PBMCs. Another study also made use of these data, one on T cells in Graves' hyperthyroidism and ophthalmopathy.

Sequenced material: peripheral blood mononuclear cells (PBMCs), taken at new diagnosis, from a patient treated with antithyroid drugs. Receptors originate from a man aged 35 to 55 with Graves disease.

This clonotype was counted between two and nine times. V is TRBV20-1 and J is TRBJ1-3; no reliable D call. Germline lookup yields CDR1 DFQATT and CDR2 SNEGSKA (reference sequence). The CDR3 totals 14 residues. V was cut by 0 bases and J by 5 bases, with 11 bases left in between. As DNA, the CDR3 is TGCAGTGCTAGAGAGGTGGCGGACCGAAACACCATATATTTT. Amino acids: CSAREVADRNTIYF.

The sample holds a few counts of this clonotype. This chain connects TRBV10-3 to TRBJ2-5; a weak D match, TRBD1 (5 bases). Trimming took 4 bases from V and 1 from J, leaving 7 bases between them. CDR1 is ENHRY and CDR2 is SYGVKD in the germline V gene. This CDR3 contains 13 residues. In DNA, the CDR3 is TGTGCCATCAGTGCTGACAGCCAAGAGACCCAGTACTTC. It translates to CAISADSQETQYF.

There are many counts of this clonotype. The rearrangement joins TRBV11-3 to TRBJ2-2, with 7 positions matching TRBD2. Germline V lookup: CDR1 SGHNT, CDR2 YENEEA. The trim removed 4 bases at V and 4 bases at J, leaving 9 bases unmatched. This CDR3 has 16 residues. CDR3 sequence: CASSSSLARLTGELFF. CDR3 sequence (DNA): TGTGCCAGCAGCTCCTCACTAGCGCGCCTCACCGGGGAGCTGTTTTTT.

This clonotype was seen repeatedly, ten times or more. J is TRBJ2-3 and V is TRBV20-1; 7 bases are shared with TRBD2. This CDR3 spans 15 amino acids. CDR1 is DFQATT, CDR2 SNEGSKA, per germline (reference sequence). J gave up 4 bases and V 0 bases, and 7 bases lay outside the gene matches. CDR3 nucleotides: TGCAGTGCTAGAGATCGATCGGGAGGAGCAGATACGCAGTATTTT. Its translation is CSARDRSGGADTQYF.

Concerning this clonotype: A much more abundant neighbour one base away suggests this may be a read error. The chain employs TRBV27 and TRBJ2-2, with D hard to call. The CDR3 runs 12 residues. V shed 5 bases and J shed 8 bases, with 9 bases lying between them. Per germline, CDR1 MNHEY and CDR2 SMNVEV (reference sequence). The CDR3 sequence is CASSDFRGELFF. CDR3 in DNA: TGTGCCAGCAGTGATTTCCGGGGGGAGCTGTTTTTT.

This clonotype turned up a few times. The junction and the germline gene differ at one end; a read error may be behind it. This chain connects TRBV11-2 to TRBJ2-1, with 13 bases that match TRBD2. Germline values: CDR1 SGHAT, CDR2 FQNNGV. There are 17 residues in the CDR3. The CDR3 spells CASSQEEGLAGYNEQFF. The CDR3 coding sequence is TGCGCCAGCAGCCAAGAGGAGGGACTAGCGGGGTACAATGAGCAGTTCTTC.

This clonotype has a count of ten or more. This rearrangement joins TRBV2 to TRBJ2-3; weak D call: TRBD1 (6 bases). This CDR3 region has 15 residues. Trimming took off 1 base at V and 4 bases at J, with 12 bases between the two ends. In germline, CDR1 is SNHLY, CDR2 FYNNEI. CDR3 nucleotides: TGTGCCAGCAGTGAAGAGGGGGTCTTTGCAGATACGCAGTATTTT. It specifies CASSEEGVFADTQYF. The full variable domain, in which reference TRBV2 and TRBJ2-3 provide the parts outside the CDR3, is EPEVTQTPSHQVTQMGQEVILRCVPISNHLYFYWYRQILGQKVEFLVSFYNNEISEKSEIFDDQFSVERPDGSNFTLKIRSTKLEDSAMYFCASSEEGVFADTQYFGPGTRLTVL.

This CDR3 is CASSVDRFTEAFF. CDR3 sequence (DNA): TGTGCCAGCAGTGTTGACAGGTTCACTGAAGCTTTCTTT. The J gene is TRBJ1-1, the V gene TRBV6-4; D is perhaps TRBD1 (6 bases). The CDR3 runs to 13 residues. Germline lookup yields CDR1 MRHNA and CDR2 SNTAGT. Trimming cost V 4 bases and J 4 bases, with 10 bases left between them.

This clonotype has a count of ten or more. The chain combines TRBV20-1 with TRBJ2-1; no reliable D call. The V gene lost 0 bases and the J gene lost 7 bases, with 13 bases spanning the gap. This CDR3 is 14 amino acids long. CDR1 and CDR2 (germline): DFQATT, SNEGSKA (reference sequence). DNA for the CDR3: TGCAGTGCTAGAGATGTCAAGGCGACGAATGAGCAGTTCTTC. Its protein product is CSARDVKATNEQFF.

This clonotype has ten or more counts. This sequence joins TRBV7-3 and TRBJ2-3, with D possibly matching TRBD2 (6 bases). This CDR3 comprises 15 residues. V was pared by 1 base and J by 2 bases, with 10 bases between. Per germline, CDR1 SGHTA and CDR2 FQGTGA. The CDR3 sequence: CASSLKSDYTDTQYF. The CDR3 nucleotides read TGTGCCAGCAGCTTAAAATCGGACTACACAGATACGCAGTATTTT.

This clonotype has at least ten counts. This chain links TRBV29-1 with TRBJ2-1, with TRBD1 matching over 9 bases. The CDR3 covers 16 residues. With V trimmed by 7 bases and J by 4 bases, 14 bases remained unmatched. Germline assignment: CDR1 SQVTM and CDR2 ANQGSEA. The CDR3 sequence is CSAIRLQGALYNEQFF. CDR3 in DNA: TGCAGCGCGATAAGATTACAGGGGGCTTTGTACAATGAGCAGTTCTTC.

This clonotype was recorded many times. The CDR3 sequence: CSAGGQSNYGYTF. Here the CDR3 DNA reads TGCAGTGCTGGAGGACAGTCGAACTATGGCTACACCTTC. The V and J genes are TRBV20-1 and TRBJ1-2; D is possibly TRBD1 (6 bases). In germline, CDR1 is DFQATT, CDR2 SNEGSKA (reference sequence). The CDR3 contains 13 residues. The V and J ends lost 5 bases and 2 bases respectively, with 12 bases between them.

In nucleotides, the CDR3 is TGTGCCAGCAGAGGGCAGGGAAGCACAGATACGCAGTATTTT. Translation: CASRGQGSTDTQYF. The rearrangement uses TRBV6-2 or TRBV6-3 and TRBJ2-3; D might be TRBD1 (5 bases). This CDR3 spans 14 amino acids. Trimming took off 6 bases at V and 0 bases at J, with 10 bases between the two ends. CDR1 is MNHEY, CDR2 SVGEGT, per germline.

This clonotype was observed many times. J is TRBJ2-1 and V is TRBV5-1; D is possibly TRBD2 (5 bases). Germline-derived CDR1 and CDR2 are SGHRS and YFSETQ. The CDR3 length is 13 residues. Trimming stripped 1 base from V and 5 bases from J, with 7 bases between. CDR3 loop: CASSLSGHNEQFF. The DNA of the CDR3 is TGCGCCAGCAGCTTGAGCGGACACAATGAGCAGTTCTTC. The entire variable domain, with the rest obtained from reference TRBV5-1 and TRBJ2-1, is as follows: KAGVTQTPRYLIKTRGQQVTLSCSPISGHRSVSWYQQTPGQGLQFLFEYFSETQRNKGNFPGRFSGRQFSNSRSEMNVSTLELGDSALYLCASSLSGHNEQFFGPGTRLTVL.

This chain connects TRBV29-1 to TRBJ2-3; no definite D call. Trimming pared 8 bases from V and 4 bases from J, leaving 13 bases between. The CDR3 spans 12 residues. CDR1 is SQVTM, CDR2 ANQGSEA, per germline. CDR3 DNA sequence: TGCAGCCTTTACAGACATCCAGATACGCAGTATTTT. Residues: CSLYRHPDTQYF.

This clonotype has ten or more counts. The chain has TRBV3-1 and TRBJ1-2; TRBD1 matches 7 bases. Germline V gene data show CDR1 as LGHDT and CDR2 as YNNKEL (reference sequence). The J segment lost 5 bases and the V segment lost 0 bases, leaving 12 bases of the junction unmatched. CDR3 length equals 17 residues. The DNA for the CDR3 is TGTGCCAGCAGCCAAGATATTTTTTACGGGACAGAATATGGCTACACCTTC. This sequence encodes CASSQDIFYGTEYGYTF.

This clonotype was counted at least ten times. V usage is TRBV9 and J usage is TRBJ2-1, with 7 nucleotides matching TRBD2. The CDR3 spans 15 residues. Looked up from germline, CDR1 is SGDLS and CDR2 is YYNGEE. The V segment lost 0 bases and the J segment 0 bases; nucleotides outside the gene matches: 0. The CDR3 sequence: CASSVGGGSYNEQFF. The DNA for the CDR3 is TGTGCCAGCAGCGTAGGCGGGGGCTCCTACAATGAGCAGTTCTTC.

The V call is TRBV12-3 or TRBV12-4, the J call TRBJ1-2; TRBD1 aligns across 9 bases. V lost 5 bases and J lost 4; bases outside the gene matches: 5. The CDR3 loop spans 14 amino acids. The chain's CDR3 is CASSEQGAVYGYTF. In DNA form, the CDR3 reads TGTGCCAGCAGTGAACAGGGGGCCGTCTATGGCTACACCTTC.